This passage covers 15 T cell receptor beta chains from one sample sequenced in a study of T cells in tumors after PD-1 blockade. Data came from immunoSEQ multiplex PCR; TCRdb stores just in-frame clones and leaves some out. Among about 48,000 clones listed, about 85% were seen once. Sequencing was performed on PBMCs, taken before anti-PD-1 treatment. The receptors shown here come from a human donor with basal cell carcinoma.

The genes are TRBV2 and TRBJ1-1; D unresolved. Germline V gene data show CDR1 as SNHLY and CDR2 as FYNNEI. V lost 1 base and J lost 2, with 8 bases in between. The CDR3 contains 14 residues. The DNA of the CDR3 is TGTGCCAGCAGTGAAGGGCAGGATAACACTGAAGCTTTCTTT. This codes for CASSEGQDNTEAFF.

The sample holds one count of this clone. The chain combines TRBV10-1 with TRBJ2-3, with a possible D match to TRBD1 (6 bases). The CDR3 spans 14 residues. Germline CDR1 WNHNN, CDR2 SYGVQD (reference sequence). Trimming removed 6 bases from V and 1 base from J, with 11 bases in between. The DNA for the CDR3 is TGCGCCAGCAGAAACAGGGTAGGCACAGATACGCAGTATTTT. It yields the protein CASRNRVGTDTQYF.

V is TRBV30 and J is TRBJ2-2; D may be TRBD1 (6 bases). Trimming shortened V by 1 base and J by 6 bases, and 6 bases separated the two germline ends. The CDR3 covers 12 residues. CDR1 is GTSNPN, CDR2 SVGIG, per germline (reference sequence). The CDR3 loop is CAWSAGAGELFF. The CDR3 DNA follows: TGTGCCTGGAGTGCAGGGGCCGGGGAGCTGTTTTTT.

The gene calls are TRBV30 and TRBJ2-1, with D possibly being TRBD1 (5 bases). Germline V gene data show CDR1 as GTSNPN and CDR2 as SVGIG (reference sequence). Trimming took off 4 bases at V and 4 bases at J, with 8 bases between the two ends. CDR3 length: 12 residues. The CDR3 nucleotides are TGTGCCTGGATCCAGGGTTACAATGAGCAGTTCTTC. As protein: CAWIQGYNEQFF.

This clone has just one count. The chain uses TRBV6-5 and TRBJ1-1; 8 positions agree with TRBD1. The length of the CDR3 is 12 residues. Germline V gene data show CDR1 as MNHEY and CDR2 as SVGAGI. The V segment lost 10 bases and the J segment 4 bases; nucleotides outside the gene matches: 5. The DNA of the CDR3 is TGTGCCACTCAAACAGGGGGCACTGAAGCTTTCTTT. Translated: CATQTGGTEAFF.

V and J are TRBV3-1 (or the pseudogene TRBV3-2) and TRBJ2-7; TRBD1 matches at 7 bases. The CDR3 loop spans 13 amino acids. Germline CDR1 and CDR2: LGHDT and YNNKEL (reference sequence). Losses at the gene ends were 4 bases for V and 4 bases for J; bases not matched to a gene: 4. The CDR3 protein is CASSRGQEYEQYF. As DNA, the CDR3 is TGTGCCAGCAGCCGTGGACAGGAATACGAGCAGTACTTC.

The table lists this clone with a count of one. V usage is TRBV10-1 and J usage is TRBJ1-6; D might be TRBD1 (6 bases). V lost 5 bases to trimming and J lost 0 bases, with 11 bases between them. The germline CDR1 and CDR2 sequences are WNHNN and SYGVQD (reference sequence). The CDR3 has 16 amino acids. This CDR3 reads CASSMGGSSYNSPLHF. The CDR3 bases are TGCGCCAGCAGTATGGGGGGCAGCTCCTATAATTCACCCCTCCACTTT.

The chain is built from TRBV7-9 and TRBJ1-1; maybe TRBD1 (5 bases). V lost 5 bases and J 8 bases, leaving 12 bases between the germline ends. CDR1 and CDR2 from the germline V gene are SEHNR and FQNEAQ (reference sequence). The CDR3 is 12 amino acids. CDR3 nucleotides: TGTGCCAGCAGCCCGCGGGGGGGAGAAGCTTTCTTT. Translated: CASSPRGGEAFF.

The chain joins TRBV7-9 to TRBJ2-4; weak D call: TRBD2 (5 bases). The germline V and J ends were trimmed by 5 bases and 7 bases, with 33 bases remaining between them. This CDR3 has 20 residues. Germline V gene sequence: CDR1 SEHNR, CDR2 FQNEAQ (reference sequence). The CDR3 coding sequence is TGTGCCAGCAGCACTAGGAGCCCCTCCGCAGGAGATGTGGGTGGGAACATTCAGTACTTC. Its translation: CASSTRSPSAGDVGGNIQYF.

The CDR3 here is CASRPREGYTGELFF. The CDR3 bases are TGTGCCAGTAGGCCCAGGGAGGGGTACACCGGGGAGCTGTTTTTT. This chain links TRBV19 with TRBJ2-2, with 7 nucleotides matching TRBD2. Germline loops: CDR1 LNHDA, CDR2 SQIVND (reference sequence). V shed 6 bases, J shed 3 bases, and the junction held 7 bases outside the gene matches. The CDR3 is 15 residues long.

This chain uses TRBV27 with TRBJ2-2; TRBD1 matches at 7 bases. In germline, CDR1 is MNHEY, CDR2 SMNVEV (reference sequence). Trimming at V came to 3 bases and at J to 4 bases, leaving 5 bases not matched to a gene. This CDR3 region has 15 residues. CDR3 loop: CASSLKTGITGELFF. CDR3 nucleotide sequence: TGTGCCAGCAGTTTGAAGACAGGGATCACCGGGGAGCTGTTTTTT.

This clone was counted between two and nine times. This chain joins TRBV6-1 and TRBJ1-5; D not resolved. Germline loops: CDR1 MNHNS, CDR2 SASEGT. Deletions cut 2 bases from V and 6 bases from J, with 8 bases between. The length of the CDR3 is 13 residues. This CDR3 reads CASSELPGQPQHF. The DNA of the CDR3 is TGTGCCAGCAGTGAACTCCCAGGTCAGCCCCAGCATTTT.

The chain combines TRBV2 with TRBJ2-7; 9 bases map to TRBD1. J lost 2 bases, V lost 6 bases, and 5 bases had no gene match. CDR1 and CDR2 from the germline V gene are SNHLY and FYNNEI. The CDR3 is 14 amino acids. CDR3 bases: TGTGCCAGCAGGGGGACAGGGCGCGCCTACGAGCAGTACTTC. It yields the protein CASRGTGRAYEQYF.

The chain employs TRBV2 and TRBJ1-1; 10 nucleotides align to TRBD1. This CDR3 is built from 16 residues. Germline V gene lookup returns CDR1 SNHLY and CDR2 FYNNEI. Trimming at V came to 8 bases and at J to 0 bases, leaving 9 bases not matched to a gene. CDR3 DNA sequence: TGTGCCAGCGTTGCCCGGACAGGGGGTATGAACACTGAAGCTTTCTTT. Amino acid sequence: CASVARTGGMNTEAFF.

CDR3: CASTVRGGRGYTF. CDR3 coding DNA: TGTGCCAGTACCGTCAGGGGGGGGAGAGGCTACACCTTC. The rearrangement joins TRBV19 to TRBJ1-2, with TRBD1 matching over 7 bases. CDR1 LNHDA and CDR2 SQIVND come from the germline V gene (reference sequence). Trimming at V came to 7 bases and at J to 8 bases, leaving 10 bases not matched to a gene. This CDR3 is 13 amino acids long.